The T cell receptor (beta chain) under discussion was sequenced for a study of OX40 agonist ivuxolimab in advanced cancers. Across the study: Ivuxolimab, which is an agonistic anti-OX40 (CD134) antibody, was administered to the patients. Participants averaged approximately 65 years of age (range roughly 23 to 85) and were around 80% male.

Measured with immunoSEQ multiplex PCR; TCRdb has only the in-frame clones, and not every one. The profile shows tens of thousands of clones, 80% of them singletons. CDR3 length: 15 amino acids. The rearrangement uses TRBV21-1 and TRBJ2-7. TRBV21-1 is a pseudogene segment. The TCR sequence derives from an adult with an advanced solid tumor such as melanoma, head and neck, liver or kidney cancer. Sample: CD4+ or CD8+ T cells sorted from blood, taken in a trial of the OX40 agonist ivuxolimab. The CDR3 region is CATGWGDSWPHEQYF. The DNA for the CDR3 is TGTGCCACCGGGTGGGGAGACAGCTGGCCCCACGAGCAGTACTTC.